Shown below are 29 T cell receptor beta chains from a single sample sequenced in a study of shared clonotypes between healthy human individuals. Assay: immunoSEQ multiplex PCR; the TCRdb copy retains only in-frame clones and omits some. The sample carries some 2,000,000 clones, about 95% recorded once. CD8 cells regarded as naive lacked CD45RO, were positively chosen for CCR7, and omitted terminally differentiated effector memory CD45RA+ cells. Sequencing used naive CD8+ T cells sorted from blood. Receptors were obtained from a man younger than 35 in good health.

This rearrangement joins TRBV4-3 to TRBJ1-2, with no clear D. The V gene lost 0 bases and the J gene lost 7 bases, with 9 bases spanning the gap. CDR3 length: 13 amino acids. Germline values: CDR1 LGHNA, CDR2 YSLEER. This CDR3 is CASSQDQEAGYTF. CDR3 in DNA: TGCGCCAGCAGCCAAGACCAAGAGGCTGGCTACACCTTC.

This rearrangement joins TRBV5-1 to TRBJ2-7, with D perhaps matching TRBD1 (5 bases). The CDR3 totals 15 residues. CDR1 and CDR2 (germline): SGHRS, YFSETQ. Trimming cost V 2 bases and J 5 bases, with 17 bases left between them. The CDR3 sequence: CASSFRGRESNEQYF. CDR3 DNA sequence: TGCGCCAGCAGCTTTAGGGGCAGGGAATCGAACGAGCAGTACTTC. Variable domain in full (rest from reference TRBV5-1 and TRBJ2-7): KAGVTQTPRYLIKTRGQQVTLSCSPISGHRSVSWYQQTPGQGLQFLFEYFSETQRNKGNFPGRFSGRQFSNSRSEMNVSTLELGDSALYLCASSFRGRESNEQYFGPGTRLTVT.

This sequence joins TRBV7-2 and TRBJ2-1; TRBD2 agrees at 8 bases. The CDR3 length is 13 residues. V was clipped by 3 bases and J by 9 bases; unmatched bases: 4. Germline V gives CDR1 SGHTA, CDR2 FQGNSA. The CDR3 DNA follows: TGTGCCAGCAGCTTCGGCGGGAGGCTTGAGCAGTTCTTC. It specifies CASSFGGRLEQFF.

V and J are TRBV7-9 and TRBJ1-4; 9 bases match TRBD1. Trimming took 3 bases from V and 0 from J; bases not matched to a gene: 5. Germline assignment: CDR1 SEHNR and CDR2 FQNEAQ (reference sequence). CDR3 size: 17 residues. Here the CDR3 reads CASSFSDRGATNEKLFF. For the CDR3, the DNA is TGTGCCAGCAGCTTCTCTGACAGGGGGGCAACTAATGAAAAACTGTTTTTT.

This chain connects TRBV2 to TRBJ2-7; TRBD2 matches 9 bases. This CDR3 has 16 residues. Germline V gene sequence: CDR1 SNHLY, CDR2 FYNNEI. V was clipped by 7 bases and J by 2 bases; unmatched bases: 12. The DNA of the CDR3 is TGTGCCAGCATTGGTAGCGGGGGAAATGGGGCCTACGAGCAGTACTTC. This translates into CASIGSGGNGAYEQYF.

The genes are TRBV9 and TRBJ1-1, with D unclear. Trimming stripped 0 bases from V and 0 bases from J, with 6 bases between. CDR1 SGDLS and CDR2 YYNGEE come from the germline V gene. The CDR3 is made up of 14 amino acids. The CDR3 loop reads CASSVGNLNTEAFF. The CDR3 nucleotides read TGTGCCAGCAGCGTAGGGAACTTGAACACTGAAGCTTTCTTT. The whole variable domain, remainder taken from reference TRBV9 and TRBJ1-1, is DSGVTQTPKHLITATGQRVTLRCSPRSGDLSVYWYQQSLDQGLQFLIQYYNGEERAKGNILERFSAQQFPDLHSELNLSSLELGDSALYFCASSVGNLNTEAFFGQGTRLTVV.

CDR3 in DNA: TGTGCCAGCAGCTTGGCCACGGAGGGGGCGTATTCACCCCTCCACTTT. It translates to CASSLATEGAYSPLHF. The rearrangement joins TRBV5-6 to TRBJ1-6; TRBD1 matches 7 bases. Trimming at V came to 0 bases and at J to 8 bases, leaving 8 bases not matched to a gene. This CDR3 has 16 residues. The germline V gene has CDR1 SGHDT and CDR2 YYEEEE.

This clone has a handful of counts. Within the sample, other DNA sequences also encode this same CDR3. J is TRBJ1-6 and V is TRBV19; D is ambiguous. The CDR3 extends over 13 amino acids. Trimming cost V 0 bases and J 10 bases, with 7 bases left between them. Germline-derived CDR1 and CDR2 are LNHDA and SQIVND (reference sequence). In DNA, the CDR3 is TGTGCCAGTAGTATAGACGGGGAATCACCCCTCCACTTT. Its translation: CASSIDGESPLHF.

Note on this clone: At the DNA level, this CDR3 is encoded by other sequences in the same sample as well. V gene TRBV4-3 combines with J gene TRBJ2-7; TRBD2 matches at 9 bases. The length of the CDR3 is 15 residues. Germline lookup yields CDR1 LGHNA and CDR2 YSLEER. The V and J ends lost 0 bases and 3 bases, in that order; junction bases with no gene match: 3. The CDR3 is CASSQDGTSIYEQYF. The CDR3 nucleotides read TGCGCCAGCAGCCAAGACGGGACTAGCATCTACGAGCAGTACTTC.

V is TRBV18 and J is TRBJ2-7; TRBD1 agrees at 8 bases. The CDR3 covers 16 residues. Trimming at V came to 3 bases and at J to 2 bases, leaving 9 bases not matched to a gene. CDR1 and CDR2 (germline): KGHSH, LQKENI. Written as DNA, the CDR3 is TGTGCCAGCTCACCGGAGGACAGGGTAAACCCCTACGAGCAGTACTTC. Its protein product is CASSPEDRVNPYEQYF.

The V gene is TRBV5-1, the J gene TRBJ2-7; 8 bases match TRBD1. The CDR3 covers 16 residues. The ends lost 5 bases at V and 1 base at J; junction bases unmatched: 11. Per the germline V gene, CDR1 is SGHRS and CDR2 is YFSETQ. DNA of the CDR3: TGCGCCAGCAGGGTGGGCGACAGGGGATTATCCTACGAGCAGTACTTC. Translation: CASRVGDRGLSYEQYF.

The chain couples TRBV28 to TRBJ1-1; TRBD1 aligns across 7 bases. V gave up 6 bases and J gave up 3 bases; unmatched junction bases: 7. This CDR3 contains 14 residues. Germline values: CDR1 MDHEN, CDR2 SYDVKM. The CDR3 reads CASSPSGGDTEAFF. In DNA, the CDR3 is TGTGCCAGCAGCCCCTCAGGGGGGGACACTGAAGCTTTCTTT.

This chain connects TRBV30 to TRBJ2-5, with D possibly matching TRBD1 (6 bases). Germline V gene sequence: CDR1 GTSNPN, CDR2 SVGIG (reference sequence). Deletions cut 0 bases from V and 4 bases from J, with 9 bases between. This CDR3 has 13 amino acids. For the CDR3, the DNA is TGTGCCTGGAGTGTAGGGGGTCCAGAGACCCAGTACTTC. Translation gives CAWSVGGPETQYF.

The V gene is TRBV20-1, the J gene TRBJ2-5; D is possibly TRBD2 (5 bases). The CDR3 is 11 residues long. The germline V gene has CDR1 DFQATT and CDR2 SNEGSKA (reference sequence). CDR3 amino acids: CAPRALETQYF. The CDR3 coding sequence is TGCGCCCCGAGGGCACTAGAGACCCAGTACTTC.

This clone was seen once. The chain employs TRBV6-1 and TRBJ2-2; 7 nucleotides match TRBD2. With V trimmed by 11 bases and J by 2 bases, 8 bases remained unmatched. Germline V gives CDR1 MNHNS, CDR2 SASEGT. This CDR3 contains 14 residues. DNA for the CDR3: TGTGCCGGGGGGGACTTTTTAAACACCGGGGAGCTGTTTTTT. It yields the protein CAGGDFLNTGELFF.

In DNA form, the CDR3 reads TGCGCCAGCAGCCAGGCCGGGACTCTGTACAATGAGCAGTTCTTC. Encoded protein: CASSQAGTLYNEQFF. V is TRBV4-1 and J is TRBJ2-1; maybe TRBD2 (6 bases). Trimming removed 3 bases at V and 4 bases at J, with 13 bases between. CDR1 is MGHRA, CDR2 YSYEKL, per germline. This CDR3 comprises 15 residues.

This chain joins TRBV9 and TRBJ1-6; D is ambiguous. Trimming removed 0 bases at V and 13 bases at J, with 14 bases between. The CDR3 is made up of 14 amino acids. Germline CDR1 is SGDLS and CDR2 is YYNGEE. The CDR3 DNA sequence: TGTGCCAGCAGCGTAGCTTCGGCGGGGAACCCCCTCCACTTT. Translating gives CASSVASAGNPLHF.

The CDR3 nucleotides read TGTGCCAGCAGTTTATTCCCCCGGGACACTAATCAGCCCCAGCATTTT. Amino acids: CASSLFPRDTNQPQHF. The chain carries TRBV28 and TRBJ1-5; D is possibly TRBD1 (6 bases). Trimming removed 1 base at V and 4 bases at J, with 14 bases between. There are 16 residues in the CDR3. Germline lookup yields CDR1 MDHEN and CDR2 SYDVKM. Looking up the rest from reference TRBV28 and TRBJ1-5 gives the full variable domain: DVKVTQSSRYLVKRTGEKVFLECVQDMDHENMFWYRQDPGLGLRLIYFSYDVKMKEKGDIPEGYSVSREKKERFSLILESASTNQTSMYLCASSLFPRDTNQPQHFGDGTRLSIL.

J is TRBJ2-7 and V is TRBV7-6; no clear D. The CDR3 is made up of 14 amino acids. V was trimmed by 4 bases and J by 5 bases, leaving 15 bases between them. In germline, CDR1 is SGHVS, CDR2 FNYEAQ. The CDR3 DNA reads TGTGCCAGCAGCTCACGCCCCGGACCGGACGAGCAGTACTTC. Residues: CASSSRPGPDEQYF.

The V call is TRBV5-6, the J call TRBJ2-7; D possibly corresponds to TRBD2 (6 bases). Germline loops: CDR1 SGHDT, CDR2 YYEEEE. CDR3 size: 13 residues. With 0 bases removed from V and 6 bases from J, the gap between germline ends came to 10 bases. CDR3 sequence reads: CASSLGLVSEQYF. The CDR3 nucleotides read TGTGCCAGCAGCTTGGGACTAGTTTCCGAGCAGTACTTC.

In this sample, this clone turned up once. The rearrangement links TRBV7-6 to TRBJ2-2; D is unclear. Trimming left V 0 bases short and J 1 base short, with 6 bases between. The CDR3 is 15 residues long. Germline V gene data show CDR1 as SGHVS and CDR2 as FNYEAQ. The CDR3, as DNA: TGTGCCAGCAGCTTAGCGTGGGAGAACACCGGGGAGCTGTTTTTT. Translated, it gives CASSLAWENTGELFF.

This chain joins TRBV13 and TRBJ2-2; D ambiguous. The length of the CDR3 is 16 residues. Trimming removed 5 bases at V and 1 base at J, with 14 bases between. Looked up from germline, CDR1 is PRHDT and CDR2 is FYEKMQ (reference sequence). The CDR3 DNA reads TGTGCCAGCAGCGCCAACCTAGTGGAGAACACCGGGGAGCTGTTTTTT. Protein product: CASSANLVENTGELFF.

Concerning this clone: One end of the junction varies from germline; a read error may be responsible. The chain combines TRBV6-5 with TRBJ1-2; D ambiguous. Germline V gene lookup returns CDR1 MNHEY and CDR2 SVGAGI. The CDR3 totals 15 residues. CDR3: CASIYSLGGVYGYTF. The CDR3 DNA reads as TGTGCCAGCATTTACAGCTTAGGTGGGGTATATGGCTACACCTTC.

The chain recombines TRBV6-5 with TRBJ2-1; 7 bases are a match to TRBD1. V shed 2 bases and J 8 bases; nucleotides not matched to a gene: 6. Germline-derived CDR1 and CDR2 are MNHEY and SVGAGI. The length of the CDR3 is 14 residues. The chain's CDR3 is CASSYLYRGDEQFF. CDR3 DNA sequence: TGTGCCAGCAGTTACCTGTACAGGGGCGATGAGCAGTTCTTC.

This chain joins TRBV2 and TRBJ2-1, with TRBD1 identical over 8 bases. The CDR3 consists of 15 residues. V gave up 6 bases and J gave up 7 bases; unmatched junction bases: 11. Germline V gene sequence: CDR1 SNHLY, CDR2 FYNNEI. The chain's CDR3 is CASRGAGGAQNEQFF. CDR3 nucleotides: TGTGCCAGCAGAGGGGCAGGGGGCGCACAGAATGAGCAGTTCTTC.

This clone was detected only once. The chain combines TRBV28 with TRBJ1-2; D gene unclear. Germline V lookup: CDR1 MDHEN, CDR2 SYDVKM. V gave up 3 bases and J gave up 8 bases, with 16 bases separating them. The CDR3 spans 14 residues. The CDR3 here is CASSLMAASLGYTF. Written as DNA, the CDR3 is TGTGCCAGCAGTTTGATGGCCGCTAGTTTGGGCTACACCTTC.

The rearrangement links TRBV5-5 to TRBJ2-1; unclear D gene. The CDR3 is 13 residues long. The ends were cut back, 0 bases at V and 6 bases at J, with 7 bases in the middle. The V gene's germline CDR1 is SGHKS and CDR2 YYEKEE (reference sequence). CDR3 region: CASSLVPGNEQFF. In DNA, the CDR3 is TGTGCCAGCAGCTTGGTGCCGGGCAATGAGCAGTTCTTC.

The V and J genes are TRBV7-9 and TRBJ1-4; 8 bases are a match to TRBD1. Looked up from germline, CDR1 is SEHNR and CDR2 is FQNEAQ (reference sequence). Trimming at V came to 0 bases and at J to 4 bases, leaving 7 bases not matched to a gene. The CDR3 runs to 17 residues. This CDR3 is CASSLATRGRVNEKLFF. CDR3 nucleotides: TGTGCCAGCAGCTTAGCAACCAGGGGGCGGGTTAATGAAAAACTGTTTTTT.

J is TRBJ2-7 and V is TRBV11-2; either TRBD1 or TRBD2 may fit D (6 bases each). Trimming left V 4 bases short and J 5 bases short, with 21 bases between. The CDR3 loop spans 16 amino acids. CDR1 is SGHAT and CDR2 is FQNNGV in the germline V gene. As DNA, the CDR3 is TGTGCCAGCAGCTCCCCCTGGGGGGCACCCGGCCACGAGCAGTACTTC. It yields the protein CASSSPWGAPGHEQYF.